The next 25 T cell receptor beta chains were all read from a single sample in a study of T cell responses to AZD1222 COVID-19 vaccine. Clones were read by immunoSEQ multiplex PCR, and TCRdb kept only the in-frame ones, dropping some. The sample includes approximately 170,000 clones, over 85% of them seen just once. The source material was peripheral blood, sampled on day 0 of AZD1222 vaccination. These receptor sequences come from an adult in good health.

The CDR3 bases are TGCGCCAGCAGCTTGCAGACTAGCAACTACGAGCAGTACTTC. This gives the protein CASSLQTSNYEQYF. The chain joins TRBV5-1 to TRBJ2-7; the match to TRBD2 covers 7 bases. The CDR3 is made up of 14 amino acids. V was clipped by 1 base and J by 3 bases; unmatched bases: 4. The V gene's germline CDR1 is SGHRS and CDR2 YFSETQ.

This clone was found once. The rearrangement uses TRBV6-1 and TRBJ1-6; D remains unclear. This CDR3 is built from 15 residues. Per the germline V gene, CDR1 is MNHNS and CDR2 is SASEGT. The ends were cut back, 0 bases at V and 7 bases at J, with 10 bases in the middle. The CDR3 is CASSEARAANSPLHF. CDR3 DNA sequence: TGTGCCAGCAGTGAAGCGCGGGCAGCAAATTCACCCCTCCACTTT.

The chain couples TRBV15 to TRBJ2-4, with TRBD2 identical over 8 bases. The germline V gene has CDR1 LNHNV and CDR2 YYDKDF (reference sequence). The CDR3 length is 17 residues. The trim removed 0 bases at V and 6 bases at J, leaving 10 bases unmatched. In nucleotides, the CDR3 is TGTGCCACCAGCAGAGATTTTTGGAGCGGGGGTAGAAACATTCAGTACTTC. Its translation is CATSRDFWSGGRNIQYF.

CDR3 DNA sequence: TGTGCCAGCAGCCAGGGGACTAGCCCAACTCAAGAGACCCAGTACTTC. This sequence encodes CASSQGTSPTQETQYF. The rearrangement uses TRBV14 and TRBJ2-5, with TRBD2 matching 9 bases. Germline assignment: CDR1 SGHDN and CDR2 FVKESK. This CDR3 region has 16 residues. With V trimmed by 3 bases and J by 2 bases, 7 bases remained unmatched.

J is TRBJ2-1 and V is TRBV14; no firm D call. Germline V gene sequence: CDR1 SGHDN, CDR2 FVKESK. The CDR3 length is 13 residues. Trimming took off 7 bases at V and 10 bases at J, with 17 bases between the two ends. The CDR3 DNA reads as TGTGCCAGCACCCGTAACCAGGTCGGGGAGCAGTTCTTC. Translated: CASTRNQVGEQFF.

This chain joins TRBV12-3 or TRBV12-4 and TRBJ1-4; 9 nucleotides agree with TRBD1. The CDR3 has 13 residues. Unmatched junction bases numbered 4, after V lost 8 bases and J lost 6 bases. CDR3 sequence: CASRTGAYEKLFF. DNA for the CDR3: TGTGCCAGCCGGACAGGGGCTTATGAAAAACTGTTTTTT.

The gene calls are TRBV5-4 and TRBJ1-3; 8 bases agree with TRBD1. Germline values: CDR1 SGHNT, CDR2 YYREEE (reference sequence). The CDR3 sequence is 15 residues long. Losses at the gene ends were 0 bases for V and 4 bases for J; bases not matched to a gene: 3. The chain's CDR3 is CASSLDRGSGNTIYF. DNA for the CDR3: TGTGCCAGCAGCTTGGACAGGGGGTCAGGAAACACCATATATTTT.

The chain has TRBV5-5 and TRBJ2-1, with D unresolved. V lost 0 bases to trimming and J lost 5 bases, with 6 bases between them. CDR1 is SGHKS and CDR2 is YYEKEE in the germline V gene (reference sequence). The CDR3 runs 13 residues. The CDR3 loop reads CASSLARNNEQFF. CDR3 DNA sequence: TGTGCCAGCAGCTTGGCAAGAAACAATGAGCAGTTCTTC.

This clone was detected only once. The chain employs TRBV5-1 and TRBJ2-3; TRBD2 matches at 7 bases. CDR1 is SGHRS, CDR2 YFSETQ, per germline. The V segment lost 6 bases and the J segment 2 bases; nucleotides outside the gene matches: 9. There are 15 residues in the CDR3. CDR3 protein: CASTGGGRDTDTQYF. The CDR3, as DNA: TGCGCCAGCACCGGAGGAGGGAGGGACACAGATACGCAGTATTTT.

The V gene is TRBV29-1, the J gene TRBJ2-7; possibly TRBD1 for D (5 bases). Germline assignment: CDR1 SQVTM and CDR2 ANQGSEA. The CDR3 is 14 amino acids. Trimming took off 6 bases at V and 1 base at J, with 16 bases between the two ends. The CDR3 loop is CSVAEAGFSYEQYF. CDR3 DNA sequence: TGCAGCGTGGCCGAGGCAGGGTTTTCCTACGAGCAGTACTTC.

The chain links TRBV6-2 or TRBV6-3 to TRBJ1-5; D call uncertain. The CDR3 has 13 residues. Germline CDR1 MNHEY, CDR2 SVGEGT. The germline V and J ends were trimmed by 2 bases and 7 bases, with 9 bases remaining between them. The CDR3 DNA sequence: TGTGCCAGCAGTTACGATGCAGGACAGCCCCAGCATTTT. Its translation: CASSYDAGQPQHF.

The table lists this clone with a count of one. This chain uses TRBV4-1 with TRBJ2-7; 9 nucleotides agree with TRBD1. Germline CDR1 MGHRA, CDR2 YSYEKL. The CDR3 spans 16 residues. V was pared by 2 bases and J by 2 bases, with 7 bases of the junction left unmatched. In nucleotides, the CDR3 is TGCGCCAGCAGCCAATTTCCCGGGACAGGGACCTACGAGCAGTACTTC. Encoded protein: CASSQFPGTGTYEQYF.

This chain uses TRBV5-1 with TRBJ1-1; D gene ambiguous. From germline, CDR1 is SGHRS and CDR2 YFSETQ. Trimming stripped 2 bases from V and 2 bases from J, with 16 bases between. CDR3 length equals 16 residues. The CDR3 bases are TGCGCCAGCAGCTTTGAAGGAGCGCTACCCAACACTGAAGCTTTCTTT. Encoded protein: CASSFEGALPNTEAFF. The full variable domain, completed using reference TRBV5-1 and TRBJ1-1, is KAGVTQTPRYLIKTRGQQVTLSCSPISGHRSVSWYQQTPGQGLQFLFEYFSETQRNKGNFPGRFSGRQFSNSRSEMNVSTLELGDSALYLCASSFEGALPNTEAFFGQGTRLTVV.

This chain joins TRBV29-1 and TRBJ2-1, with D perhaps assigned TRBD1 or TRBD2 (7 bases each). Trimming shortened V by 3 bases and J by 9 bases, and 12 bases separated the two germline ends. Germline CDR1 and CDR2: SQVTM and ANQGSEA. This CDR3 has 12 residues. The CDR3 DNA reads TGCAGCGTTGACGCAGGGGGGGTTGAGCAGTTCTTC. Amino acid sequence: CSVDAGGVEQFF.

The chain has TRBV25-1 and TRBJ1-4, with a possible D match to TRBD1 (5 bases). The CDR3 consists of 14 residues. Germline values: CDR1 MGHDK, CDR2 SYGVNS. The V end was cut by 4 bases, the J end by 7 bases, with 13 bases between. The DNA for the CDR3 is TGTGCCAGCAGTGGATTTTCGGGGGGTGAAAAACTGTTTTTT. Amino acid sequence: CASSGFSGGEKLFF.

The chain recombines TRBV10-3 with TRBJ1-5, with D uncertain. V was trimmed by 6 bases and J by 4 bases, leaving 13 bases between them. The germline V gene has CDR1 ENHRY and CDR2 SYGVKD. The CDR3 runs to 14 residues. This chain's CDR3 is CAISSANTNQPQHF. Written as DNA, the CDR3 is TGTGCCATCAGCTCCGCGAATACGAATCAGCCCCAGCATTTT.

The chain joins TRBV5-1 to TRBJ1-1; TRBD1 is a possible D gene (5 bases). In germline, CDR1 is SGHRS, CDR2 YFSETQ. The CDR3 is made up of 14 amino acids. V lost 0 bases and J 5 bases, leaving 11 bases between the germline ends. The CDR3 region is CASSLVSGGTEAFF. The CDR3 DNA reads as TGCGCCAGCAGCTTGGTGTCGGGGGGGACTGAAGCTTTCTTT.

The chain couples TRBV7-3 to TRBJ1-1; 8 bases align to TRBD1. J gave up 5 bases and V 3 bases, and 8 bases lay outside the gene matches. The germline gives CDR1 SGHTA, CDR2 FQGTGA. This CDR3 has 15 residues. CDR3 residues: CASSLTPGQGTEAFF. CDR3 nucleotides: TGTGCCAGCAGCTTGACCCCCGGACAGGGAACTGAAGCTTTCTTT.

The CDR3 region is CASTTGETQYF. CDR3 in DNA: TGTGCCAGCACTACGGGAGAGACCCAGTACTTC. This rearrangement joins TRBV9 to TRBJ2-5; D unresolved. Trimming shortened V by 6 bases and J by 4 bases, and 7 bases separated the two germline ends. The CDR3 is made up of 11 amino acids. The germline CDR1 and CDR2 sequences are SGDLS and YYNGEE. The full variable domain, with the rest looked up from reference TRBV9 and TRBJ2-5, is DSGVTQTPKHLITATGQRVTLRCSPRSGDLSVYWYQQSLDQGLQFLIQYYNGEERAKGNILERFSAQQFPDLHSELNLSSLELGDSALYFCASTTGETQYFGPGTRLLVL.

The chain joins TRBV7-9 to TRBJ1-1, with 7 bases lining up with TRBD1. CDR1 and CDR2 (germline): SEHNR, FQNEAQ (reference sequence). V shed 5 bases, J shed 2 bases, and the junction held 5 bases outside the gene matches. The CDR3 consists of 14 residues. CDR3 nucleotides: TGTGCCAGCAGCCACGGGACAGCCAACACTGAAGCTTTCTTT. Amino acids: CASSHGTANTEAFF.

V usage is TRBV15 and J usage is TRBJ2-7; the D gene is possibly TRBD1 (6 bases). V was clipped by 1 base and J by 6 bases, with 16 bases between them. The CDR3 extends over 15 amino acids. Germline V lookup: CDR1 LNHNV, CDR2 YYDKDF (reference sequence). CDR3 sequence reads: CATSRGQQGPGEQYF. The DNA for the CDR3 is TGTGCCACCAGCAGAGGACAACAGGGACCAGGCGAGCAGTACTTC.

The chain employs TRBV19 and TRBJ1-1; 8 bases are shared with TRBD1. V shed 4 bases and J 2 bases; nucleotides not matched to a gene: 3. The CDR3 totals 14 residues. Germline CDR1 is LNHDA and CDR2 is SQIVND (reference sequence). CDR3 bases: TGTGCCAGTAGTAGGACAGGGTTCAACACTGAAGCTTTCTTT. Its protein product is CASSRTGFNTEAFF.

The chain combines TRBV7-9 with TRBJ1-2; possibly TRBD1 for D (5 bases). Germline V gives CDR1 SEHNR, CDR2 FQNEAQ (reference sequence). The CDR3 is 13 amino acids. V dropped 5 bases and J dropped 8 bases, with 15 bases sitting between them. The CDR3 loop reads CASSDDSYDGYTF. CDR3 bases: TGTGCCAGCAGCGACGACAGCTATGACGGCTACACCTTC.

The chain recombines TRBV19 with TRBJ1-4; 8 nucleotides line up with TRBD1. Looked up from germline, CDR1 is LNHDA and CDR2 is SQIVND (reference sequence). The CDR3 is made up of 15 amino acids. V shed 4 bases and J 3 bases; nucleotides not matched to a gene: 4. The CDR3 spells CASSTRTGPNEKLFF. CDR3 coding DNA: TGTGCCAGTAGTACCCGGACAGGGCCTAATGAAAAACTGTTTTTT.

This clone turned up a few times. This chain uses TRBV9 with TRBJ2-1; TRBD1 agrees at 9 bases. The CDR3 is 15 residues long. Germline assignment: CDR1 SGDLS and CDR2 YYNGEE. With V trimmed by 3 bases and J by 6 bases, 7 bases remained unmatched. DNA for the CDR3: TGTGCCAGCAGCGACCGGGACAGGGTTTTCAATGAGCAGTTCTTC. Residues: CASSDRDRVFNEQFF.